This T cell receptor (beta chain) was obtained from a study of a mutant IDH1 vaccine in newly diagnosed glioma. Study-level background: Vaccine administration was initiated 4-6 weeks following radiotherapy alone, or with temozolomide cycles. Sex among treated patients split 62.5% male, around 38% female; mean age was roughly 40 years.

Of note for this clone: Its antigen is not identified.

Assay used: immunoSEQ multiplex PCR; TCRdb lists only in-frame clones, some missing. The sample records about 83,000 clones, 91% being singletons. V shed 0 bases and J shed 6 bases, with 15 bases lying between them. Germline loops: CDR1 MNHEY, CDR2 SMNVEV (reference sequence). The CDR3 has 15 residues. Time point meaning: week 5, during vaccination. Mutant IDH1 20-mer peptide, at 300 ug, made up each vaccine dose, with topical imiquimod. Each astrocytoma in the donors was new, WHO grade 3 or 4, IDH1-mutant and ATRX-lost. This clonotype originated in a woman between 50 and 59 years old with glioma. This chain uses TRBV27 with TRBJ2-7; perhaps TRBD2 as D (5 bases). The sample was PBMCs, taken from a glioma patient whose treatment included an IDH1 peptide vaccine. The CDR3 reads CASSLSRAVGGEQYF. The CDR3 region has the DNA TGTGCCAGCAGTTTATCGAGGGCAGTCGGCGGCGAGCAGTACTTC.